These 30 T cell receptor beta chains were sequenced from one sample in a study of control samples from healthy donors and cancer patients (dated by TCRdb to 2020 to 2021). The receptor library was made with the immunoSEQ multiplex PCR assay. Imported from immuneACCESS, the table was reduced by TCRdb to in-frame sequences with V and J called. These copies leave out some clones; in studies compared against another copy, an unresolved V gene accounts for under half, and the cause of the remainder is not known. Recorded for this sample are 200,000 to 250,000 clones; around 94% of them occurred a single time. The ten largest clones add up to about 1.4% of the sample. Sequencing was performed on blood. The receptors originated from a middle-aged man in good health.

This chain connects TRBV7-3 to TRBJ2-5; D remains ambiguous. V lost 5 bases, J lost 0 bases, and 10 bases lay in between. CDR3 length: 14 residues. Germline CDR1 is SGHTA and CDR2 is FQGTGA. CDR3 sequence: CASSPDRYQETQYF. CDR3 DNA sequence: TGTGCCAGCAGCCCTGACCGCTACCAAGAGACCCAGTACTTC.

With regard to this clone: The identical CDR3 is also encoded by other nucleotide sequences in the sample. The rearrangement links TRBV29-1 to TRBJ2-5; D is tentatively TRBD1 or TRBD2 (6 bases each). Germline V gives CDR1 SQVTM, CDR2 ANQGSEA. The CDR3 spans 15 residues. The V end was cut by 2 bases, the J end by 4 bases, with 17 bases between. The CDR3 is CSVEIFWGRGETQYF. Written as DNA, the CDR3 is TGCAGCGTTGAAATTTTTTGGGGGCGGGGAGAGACCCAGTACTTC.

V and J are TRBV5-6 and TRBJ1-4; possibly TRBD1 for D (6 bases). This CDR3 is built from 16 residues. In germline, CDR1 is SGHDT, CDR2 YYEEEE. V was shortened by 1 base and J by 7 bases, with 17 bases between the two germline ends. In nucleotides, the CDR3 is TGTGCCAGCAGCTTGACGAACGGGGGCTGGATTGAAAAACTGTTTTTT. This encodes CASSLTNGGWIEKLFF.

This sequence joins TRBV19 and TRBJ2-5, with D possibly matching TRBD1 (5 bases). Trimming shortened V by 6 bases and J by 5 bases, and 10 bases separated the two germline ends. This CDR3 has 12 residues. Germline CDR1 and CDR2: LNHDA and SQIVND (reference sequence). The CDR3 bases are TGTGCCAGTAGACAGGTGTGGGAGACCCAGTACTTC. Translating it yields CASRQVWETQYF.

V and J are TRBV5-1 and TRBJ1-2; D call uncertain. CDR1 and CDR2 (germline): SGHRS, YFSETQ. The CDR3 is 13 residues long. V lost 4 bases and J lost 4, with 11 bases in between. CDR3 in amino acids: CASSDPGSYGYTF. The CDR3 bases are TGCGCCAGCAGCGATCCCGGGAGCTATGGCTACACCTTC.

The gene calls are TRBV19 and TRBJ1-4; D not resolved. This CDR3 region has 11 residues. Germline-derived CDR1 and CDR2 are LNHDA and SQIVND (reference sequence). V dropped 3 bases and J dropped 8 bases, with 4 bases sitting between them. In nucleotides, the CDR3 is TGTGCCAGTAGTATCGGCGAAAAACTGTTTTTT. Encoded protein: CASSIGEKLFF.

The chain links TRBV12-3 or TRBV12-4 to TRBJ1-1; D uncertain. Deletions cut 4 bases from V and 10 bases from J, with 10 bases between. The CDR3 covers 11 residues. The CDR3 spells CASSSEGRAFF. DNA for the CDR3: TGTGCCAGCAGTTCTGAAGGGCGAGCTTTCTTT.

The rearrangement links TRBV7-2 to TRBJ2-2; D might be TRBD2 (6 bases). The CDR3 length is 14 residues. V lost 11 bases to trimming and J lost 2 bases, with 15 bases between them. Germline lookup yields CDR1 SGHTA and CDR2 FQGNSA. The DNA for the CDR3 is TGTGCCGGAGCCGGGACTTCTAACACCGGGGAGCTGTTTTTT. Translation gives CAGAGTSNTGELFF.

The chain recombines TRBV27 with TRBJ2-2; 7 nucleotides line up with TRBD1. Germline CDR1 MNHEY, CDR2 SMNVEV (reference sequence). Losses at the gene ends were 7 bases for V and 5 bases for J; bases not matched to a gene: 10. This CDR3 is 15 amino acids long. CDR3 bases: TGTGCCAGCAAGAGGGACAGTATCGAGACCGGGGAGCTGTTTTTT. It encodes CASKRDSIETGELFF.

The gene calls are TRBV6-6 and TRBJ2-7; D tentatively reads TRBD1 or TRBD2 (6 bases each). Trimming pared 6 bases from V and 6 bases from J, leaving 18 bases between. Per germline, CDR1 MNHNY and CDR2 SVGAGI (reference sequence). The CDR3 is made up of 14 amino acids. In nucleotides, the CDR3 is TGTGCCAGCAGAAGTCGGGGGCCGCCTCCCGAGCAGTACGTC. It encodes CASRSRGPPPEQYV.

This clone was counted once. The rearrangement uses TRBV27 and TRBJ1-4, with D unresolved. Trimming took 3 bases from V and 8 from J, leaving 10 bases between them. Germline values: CDR1 MNHEY, CDR2 SMNVEV (reference sequence). The CDR3 extends over 13 amino acids. CDR3 bases: TGTGCCAGCAGTTTGGCCCTGGGAGAAAAACTGTTTTTT. This codes for CASSLALGEKLFF.

The DNA of the CDR3 is TGTGCCAGCAGCTCACAGGGGCTGAATGAAAAACTGTTTTTT. Encoded protein: CASSSQGLNEKLFF. V usage is TRBV11-2 and J usage is TRBJ1-4, with 7 bases matching TRBD1. There are 14 residues in the CDR3. Germline V CDR1 and CDR2: SGHAT, FQNNGV. J gave up 5 bases and V 4 bases, and 4 bases lay outside the gene matches.

The DNA for the CDR3 is TGCGCCAGCAGCCAAGAAGGGGAGCCGGGTGCGGGGGAGCTGTTTTTT. Translation: CASSQEGEPGAGELFF. The chain carries TRBV4-1 and TRBJ2-2; either TRBD1 or TRBD2 may supply D (5 bases each). The CDR3 sequence is 16 residues long. V was pared by 0 bases and J by 8 bases, with 16 bases between. CDR1 MGHRA and CDR2 YSYEKL come from the germline V gene.

The V gene is TRBV5-4, the J gene TRBJ2-1; TRBD1 aligns across 11 bases. Germline CDR1 reads SGHNT; CDR2 reads YYREEE (reference sequence). The CDR3 has 16 residues. J was trimmed by 7 bases and V by 2 bases; bases with no gene match: 8. The CDR3 sequence: CASSFGQGANLNEQFF. The CDR3 region has the DNA TGTGCCAGCAGCTTTGGACAGGGGGCGAATTTGAATGAGCAGTTCTTC.

The J gene is TRBJ2-2, the V gene TRBV11-1; perhaps TRBD1 as D (6 bases). V lost 1 base and J lost 4, with 13 bases in between. CDR3 length: 16 amino acids. Per germline, CDR1 SGHAT and CDR2 FQDESV (reference sequence). The CDR3 spells CASSLVRGSGTGELFF. The CDR3, as DNA: TGTGCCAGCAGCTTAGTTAGGGGGTCGGGCACCGGGGAGCTGTTTTTT.

This chain uses TRBV15 with TRBJ1-1, with 7 bases lining up with TRBD1. The CDR3 spans 14 residues. V shed 3 bases and J 6 bases; nucleotides not matched to a gene: 7. CDR1 is LNHNV and CDR2 is YYDKDF in the germline V gene (reference sequence). CDR3 DNA: TGTGCCACCAGCAGCGACAGGGTAAGCCCTGAAGCTTTCTTT. Translated, it gives CATSSDRVSPEAFF.

As to this clone: An end of the junction does not agree with germline; a read error may underlie this. The V and J genes are TRBV27 and TRBJ2-4; D remains ambiguous. The V gene's germline CDR1 is MNHEY and CDR2 SMNVEV (reference sequence). This CDR3 has 15 residues. Here the CDR3 DNA reads TGTGCCACCAGTCTCAACCCTAGGGTGGAAAACATTCAGTACTTC. As protein: CATSLNPRVENIQYF.

J is TRBJ2-7 and V is TRBV7-9, with D hard to call. Germline CDR1 is SEHNR and CDR2 is FQNEAQ (reference sequence). There are 14 residues in the CDR3. Trimming removed 6 bases from V and 0 bases from J, with 12 bases in between. Here the CDR3 DNA reads TGTGCCAGCAGTTCCACAGTTCTCTCCTACGAGCAGTACGTC. Its translation: CASSSTVLSYEQYV.

This sequence joins TRBV11-3 and TRBJ2-7, with 7 bases aligning to TRBD1. Germline V gene lookup returns CDR1 SGHNT and CDR2 YENEEA. The CDR3 spans 14 residues. V gave up 10 bases and J gave up 5 bases; unmatched junction bases: 14. CDR3 amino acids: CAIQQGPSIHEQYF. CDR3 DNA sequence: TGTGCCATCCAACAGGGGCCTAGCATCCACGAGCAGTACTTC.

The chain couples TRBV6-2 or TRBV6-3 to TRBJ1-2; TRBD1 aligns across 7 bases. Trimming cost V 5 bases and J 13 bases; bases outside gene matches: 10. Germline V gene lookup returns CDR1 MNHEY and CDR2 SVGEGT. There are 12 residues in the CDR3. The CDR3 loop is CASSPRDSDITF. CDR3 DNA sequence: TGTGCCAGCAGTCCCCGGGACAGCGATATCACCTTC.

This rearrangement joins TRBV7-7 to TRBJ1-2; 10 nucleotides agree with TRBD1. The CDR3 runs to 14 residues. Germline loops: CDR1 SSHAT, CDR2 FNYEAQ (reference sequence). Losses at the gene ends were 5 bases for V and 5 bases for J; bases not matched to a gene: 5. The CDR3: CASSPGTGVYGYTF. In DNA, the CDR3 is TGTGCCAGCAGCCCCGGGACAGGGGTTTATGGCTACACCTTC.

The V gene is TRBV6-6, the J gene TRBJ1-3; D is ambiguous. The CDR3 has 11 amino acids. V dropped 5 bases and J dropped 4 bases, with 3 bases sitting between them. Germline lookup yields CDR1 MNHNY and CDR2 SVGAGI (reference sequence). This chain's CDR3 is CASSEGNTIYF. The CDR3, as DNA: TGTGCCAGCAGTGAGGGAAACACCATATATTTT.

The V call is TRBV11-2, the J call TRBJ2-1; TRBD1 matches 9 bases. There are 14 residues in the CDR3. The germline CDR1 and CDR2 sequences are SGHAT and FQNNGV. Germline trimming cut 6 bases from V and 6 bases from J; bases unmatched to any gene: 6. CDR3 in DNA: TGTGCCAGCAGACGGACAGGGGTAATCAATGAGCAGTTCTTC. It codes for CASRRTGVINEQFF.

The chain has TRBV28 and TRBJ2-7, with unresolved D. The length of the CDR3 is 14 residues. Germline lookup yields CDR1 MDHEN and CDR2 SYDVKM. V lost 6 bases and J lost 0, with 12 bases in between. The CDR3 protein is CASREGSRSYEQYF. The DNA for the CDR3 is TGTGCCAGCAGGGAAGGATCACGCTCCTACGAGCAGTACTTC.

The chain uses TRBV27 and TRBJ1-4; TRBD1 matches 7 bases. V shed 6 bases and J 8 bases; nucleotides not matched to a gene: 6. Germline CDR1 is MNHEY and CDR2 is SMNVEV (reference sequence). There are 13 residues in the CDR3. CDR3 region: CASRRSGGEKLFF. CDR3 nucleotide sequence: TGTGCCAGCAGGCGGTCAGGGGGGGAAAAACTGTTTTTT.

V gene TRBV18 combines with J gene TRBJ2-3; D is unresolved. Per the germline V gene, CDR1 is KGHSH and CDR2 is LQKENI. This CDR3 is 15 amino acids long. V lost 2 bases to trimming and J lost 0 bases, with 9 bases between them. CDR3 in DNA: TGTGCCAGCTCACCATCGCTGGGTAGCACAGATACGCAGTATTTT. Protein product: CASSPSLGSTDTQYF.

The chain joins TRBV9 to TRBJ1-6; 7 positions match TRBD1. Losses at the gene ends were 3 bases for V and 9 bases for J; bases not matched to a gene: 9. The CDR3 consists of 15 residues. Germline V gene data show CDR1 as SGDLS and CDR2 as YYNGEE. In DNA form, the CDR3 reads TGTGCCAGCAGCGACAGGGGCTCGCTGAGTTCACCCCTCCACTTT. The encoded protein is CASSDRGSLSSPLHF. The full variable domain, with the rest looked up from reference TRBV9 and TRBJ1-6, is DSGVTQTPKHLITATGQRVTLRCSPRSGDLSVYWYQQSLDQGLQFLIQYYNGEERAKGNILERFSAQQFPDLHSELNLSSLELGDSALYFCASSDRGSLSSPLHFGNGTRLTVT.

The chain employs TRBV19 and TRBJ1-6, with 7 bases matching TRBD1. The CDR3 loop spans 20 amino acids. Germline V gene sequence: CDR1 LNHDA, CDR2 SQIVND (reference sequence). J gave up 7 bases and V 3 bases, and 21 bases lay outside the gene matches. The CDR3 bases are TGTGCCAGTAGTATCGCTCTTCTACCGATTAGGACAGGTTTGAATTCACCCCTCCACTTT. Protein product: CASSIALLPIRTGLNSPLHF.

In DNA, the CDR3 is TGTGCCAGCAGTTTATTAGGTTCCAAAAACATTCAGTACTTC. Translation gives CASSLLGSKNIQYF. The V and J genes are TRBV27 and TRBJ2-4, with D unclear. Trimming cost V 1 base and J 2 bases, with 6 bases left between them. Germline V gene data show CDR1 as MNHEY and CDR2 as SMNVEV (reference sequence). This CDR3 contains 14 residues.

This clone was observed a handful of times. CDR3 in DNA: TGTGCCAGCAGCCAAGAAGGGCAGGGGATGGAGTCTGGGGCCAACGTCCTGACTTTC. This sequence encodes CASSQEGQGMESGANVLTF. V gene TRBV4-2 combines with J gene TRBJ2-6, with D maybe TRBD1 (6 bases). Looked up from germline, CDR1 is LGHNA and CDR2 is YNFKEQ. This CDR3 contains 19 residues. Trimming shortened V by 0 bases and J by 1 base, and 16 bases separated the two germline ends.